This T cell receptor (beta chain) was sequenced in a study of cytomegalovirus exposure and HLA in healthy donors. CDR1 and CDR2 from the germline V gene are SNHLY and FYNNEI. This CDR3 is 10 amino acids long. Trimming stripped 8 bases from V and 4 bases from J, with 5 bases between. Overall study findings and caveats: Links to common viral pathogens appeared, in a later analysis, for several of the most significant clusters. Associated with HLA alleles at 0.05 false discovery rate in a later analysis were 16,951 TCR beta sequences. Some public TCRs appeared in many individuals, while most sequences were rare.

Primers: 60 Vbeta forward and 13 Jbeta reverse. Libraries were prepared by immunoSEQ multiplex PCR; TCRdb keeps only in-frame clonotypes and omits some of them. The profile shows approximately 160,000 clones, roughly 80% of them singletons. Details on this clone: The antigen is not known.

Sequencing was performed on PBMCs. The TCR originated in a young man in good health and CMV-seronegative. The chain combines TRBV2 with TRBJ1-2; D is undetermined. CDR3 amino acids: CASGSYGYTF. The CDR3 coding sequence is TGTGCCAGCGGGAGCTATGGCTACACCTTC.